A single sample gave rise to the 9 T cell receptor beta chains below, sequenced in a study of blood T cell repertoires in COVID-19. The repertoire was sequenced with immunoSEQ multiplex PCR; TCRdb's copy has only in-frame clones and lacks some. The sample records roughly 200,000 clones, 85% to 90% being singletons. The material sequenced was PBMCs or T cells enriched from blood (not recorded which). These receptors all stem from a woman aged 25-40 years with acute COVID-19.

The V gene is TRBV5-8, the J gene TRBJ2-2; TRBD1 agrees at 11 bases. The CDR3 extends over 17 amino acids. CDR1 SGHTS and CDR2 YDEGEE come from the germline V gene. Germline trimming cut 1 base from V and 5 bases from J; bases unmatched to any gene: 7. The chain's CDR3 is CASSLFGTGGNTGELFF. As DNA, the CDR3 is TGTGCCAGCAGCTTGTTTGGGACAGGGGGAAATACCGGGGAGCTGTTTTTT.

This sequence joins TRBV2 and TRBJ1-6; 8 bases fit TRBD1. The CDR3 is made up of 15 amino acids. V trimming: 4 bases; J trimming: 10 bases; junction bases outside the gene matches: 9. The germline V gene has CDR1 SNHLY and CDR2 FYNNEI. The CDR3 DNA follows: TGTGCCAGCAGTGCACTCGGACAGGGCAGATCACCCCTCCACTTT. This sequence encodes CASSALGQGRSPLHF.

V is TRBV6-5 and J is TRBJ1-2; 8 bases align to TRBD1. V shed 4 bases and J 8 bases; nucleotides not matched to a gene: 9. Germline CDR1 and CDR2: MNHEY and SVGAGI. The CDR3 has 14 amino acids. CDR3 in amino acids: CASSSSPQGEGYTF. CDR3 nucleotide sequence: TGTGCCAGCAGTTCCTCCCCACAGGGGGAGGGCTACACCTTC.

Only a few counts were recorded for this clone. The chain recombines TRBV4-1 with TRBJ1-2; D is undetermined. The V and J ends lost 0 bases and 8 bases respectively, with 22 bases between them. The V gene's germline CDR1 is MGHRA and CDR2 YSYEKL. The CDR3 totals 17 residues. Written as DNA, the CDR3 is TGCGCCAGCAGCCAAGAGGGTCTGGACCCCCTAGCGAGGGGCTACACCTTC. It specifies CASSQEGLDPLARGYTF.

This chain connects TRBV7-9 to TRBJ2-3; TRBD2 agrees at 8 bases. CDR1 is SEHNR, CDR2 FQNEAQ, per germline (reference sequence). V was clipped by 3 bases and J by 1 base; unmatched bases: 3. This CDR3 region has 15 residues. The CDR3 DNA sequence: TGTGCCAGCAGCTTCGGGCGGGGGGGCACAGATACGCAGTATTTT. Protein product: CASSFGRGGTDTQYF.

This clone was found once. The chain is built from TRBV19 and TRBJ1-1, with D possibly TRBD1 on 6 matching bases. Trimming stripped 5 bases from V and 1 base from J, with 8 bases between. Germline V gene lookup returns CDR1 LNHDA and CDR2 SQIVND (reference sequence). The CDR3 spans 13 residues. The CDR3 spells CASSLDRNTEAFF. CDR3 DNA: TGTGCCAGTAGTCTGGACAGGAACACTGAAGCTTTCTTT.

As DNA, the CDR3 is TGCAGTGCTAGTCCCTTCAGGGGAACCTACGAGCAGTACTTC. Its translation is CSASPFRGTYEQYF. The chain uses TRBV20-1 and TRBJ2-7; a weak D match, TRBD1 (6 bases). V dropped 3 bases and J dropped 2 bases, with 14 bases sitting between them. CDR3 length equals 14 residues. CDR1 is DFQATT and CDR2 is SNEGSKA in the germline V gene (reference sequence).

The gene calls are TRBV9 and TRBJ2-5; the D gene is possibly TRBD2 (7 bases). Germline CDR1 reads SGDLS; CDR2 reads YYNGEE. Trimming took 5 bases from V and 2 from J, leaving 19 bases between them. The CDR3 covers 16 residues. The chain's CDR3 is CASSSNAGAGQETQYF. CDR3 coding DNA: TGTGCCAGCAGTTCAAATGCGGGGGCAGGGCAAGAGACCCAGTACTTC.

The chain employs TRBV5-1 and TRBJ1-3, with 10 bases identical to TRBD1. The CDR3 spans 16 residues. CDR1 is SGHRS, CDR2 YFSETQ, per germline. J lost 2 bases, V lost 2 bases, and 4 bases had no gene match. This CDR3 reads CASSFRTGGTGNTIYF. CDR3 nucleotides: TGCGCCAGCAGCTTCCGGACAGGGGGAACTGGAAACACCATATATTTT. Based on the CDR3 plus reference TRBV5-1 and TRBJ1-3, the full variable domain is KAGVTQTPRYLIKTRGQQVTLSCSPISGHRSVSWYQQTPGQGLQFLFEYFSETQRNKGNFPGRFSGRQFSNSRSEMNVSTLELGDSALYLCASSFRTGGTGNTIYFGEGSWLTVV.